The rows below give T cell receptor beta chains drawn from one sample of a study of blood T cell repertoires in COVID-19. Produced via immunoSEQ multiplex PCR; TCRdb's table is partial and in-frame only. This sample has 200,000 to 250,000 clones; roughly 84% occur once, and the top ten carry less than 20%. The sequencing input was peripheral blood. These receptor sequences come from a woman aged 80 or over with active or convalescent COVID-19. The CDR3 runs from the conserved cysteine through the conserved F or W. Fields, in order: clone size, D gene, V gene, J gene, CDR3 protein, CDR3 DNA. A D gene is named only where the DNA matches it firmly. Part of the rows lack a size; the others show once, few, many or a class for expanded clones.

>few|-|TRBV2|TRBJ2-7
CASRGTLGPYEQYF
TGTGCCAGCAGAGGGACTTTAGGCCCCTACGAGCAGTACTTC
>-|TRBD1|TRBV11-2|TRBJ2-7
CASSSGTGGHEQYF
TGTGCCAGCAGCTCCGGGACAGGGGGCCACGAGCAGTACTTC
>-|TRBD2|TRBV5-1|TRBJ2-7
CASSPEAGGRVLQYF
TGCGCCAGCAGCCCGGAAGCGGGAGGGCGGGTGTTGCAGTACTTC
>-|-|TRBV11-2|TRBJ1-6
CASRTTLTRSPLHF
TGTGCCAGCCGGACAACCCTGACGCGTTCACCCCTCCACTTT
>-|TRBD1|TRBV28|TRBJ1-5
CASSETGNQPQHF
TGTGCCAGCAGTGAGACAGGGAATCAGCCCCAGCATTTT
>-|-|TRBV14|TRBJ2-1
CASSQERGNEQFF
TGTGCCAGCAGCCAAGAAAGAGGAAATGAGCAGTTCTTC
>-|TRBD2|TRBV5-1|TRBJ2-1
CASSPHNTGGTYNEQFF
TGCGCCAGCAGCCCGCATAATACGGGAGGAACATACAATGAGCAGTTCTTC
>-|-|TRBV23-1|TRBJ2-7
CASSQPRDFAYEQYF
TGCGCCAGCAGTCAACCCCGGGACTTCGCCTACGAGCAGTACTTC
>-|-|TRBV7-9|TRBJ1-4
CASIQSGQPGEKLFF
TGTGCCAGCATCCAAAGCGGGCAGCCGGGAGAAAAACTGTTTTTT
>-|-|TRBV6-5|TRBJ2-2
CASSPQSAVTGELFF
TGTGCCAGCAGTCCCCAATCGGCGGTCACCGGGGAGCTGTTTTTT
>-|-|TRBV18|TRBJ1-4
CASSLDTLTNEKLFF
TGTGCCAGCTCACTGGACACTCTAACTAATGAAAAACTGTTTTTT
>-|-|TRBV27|TRBJ1-1
CASTTLRGGMNTEAFF
TGTGCCAGCACCACCCTAAGGGGGGGAATGAACACTGAAGCTTTCTTT
>-|-|TRBV19|TRBJ1-5
CASSIGQASNQPQHF
TGTGCCAGTAGTATAGGGCAGGCTAGCAATCAGCCCCAGCATTTT
>-|-|TRBV6-6|TRBJ2-3
CASNAGPDTQYF
TGTGCCAGCAATGCGGGGCCAGATACGCAGTATTTT
>-|-|TRBV7-2|TRBJ2-1
CASSTQLDNEQFF
TGTGCCAGCAGCACACAACTAGACAATGAGCAGTTCTTC
>few|-|TRBV2|TRBJ2-5
CASSVYRVETQYF
TGTGCCAGCAGTGTTTACAGGGTTGAGACCCAGTACTTC
>-|-|TRBV28|TRBJ1-2
CASYYREYGYGYTF
TGTGCCAGCTATTACAGGGAATACGGCTATGGCTACACCTTC
>-|-|TRBV6-2/TRBV6-3|TRBJ2-7
CASSYEPRGQYF
TGTGCCAGCAGTTACGAGCCCCGCGGGCAGTACTTC
>few|TRBD2|TRBV7-9|TRBJ2-7
CASSLASSGSGYEQYF
TGTGCCAGCAGCTTAGCGTCGAGCGGGAGTGGGTACGAGCAGTACTTC
>-|TRBD1|TRBV2|TRBJ2-3
CASRVTGGANTQYF
TGTGCCAGCAGGGTGACAGGGGGCGCAAATACGCAGTATTTT
>-|-|TRBV21-1|TRBJ2-1
CASSKEGARTSGGFNEQFF
TGTGCCAGCAGCAAAGAGGGCGCCCGGACTAGCGGGGGGTTCAATGAGCAGTTCTTC
>-|-|TRBV11-2|TRBJ2-3
CASSLAHVGVDTQYF
TGTGCCAGCAGCTTAGCCCACGTCGGGGTAGATACGCAGTATTTT
>-|-|TRBV7-9|TRBJ1-2
CASSYQGRTANYGYTF
TGTGCCAGCAGTTACCAGGGGCGTACAGCTAACTATGGCTACACCTTC
>-|TRBD2|TRBV11-3|TRBJ2-5
CASSLDTREGETQYF
TGTGCCAGCAGCTTAGATACGAGGGAGGGGGAGACCCAGTACTTC
>-|TRBD1|TRBV6-6|TRBJ1-6
CASSRRTGVYDSPLHF
TGTGCCAGCAGTCGACGGACAGGCGTGTATGATTCACCCCTCCACTTT
>-|TRBD2|TRBV5-4|TRBJ2-7
CASSSRTSGHYEQYF
TGTGCCAGCAGCTCGAGGACTAGCGGGCACTACGAGCAGTACTTC
>-|-|TRBV30|TRBJ2-5
CAWSRQLQETQYF
TGTGCCTGGAGCCGACAGTTACAAGAGACCCAGTACTTC
>-|TRBD2|TRBV5-4|TRBJ2-2
CASNPGGRNTGELFF
TGTGCCAGCAACCCGGGGGGTCGGAACACCGGGGAGCTGTTTTTT
>-|TRBD1|TRBV18|TRBJ1-1
CASSQTGDTEAFF
TGTGCCAGCTCCCAGACAGGGGACACTGAAGCTTTCTTT
>-|TRBD1|TRBV7-7|TRBJ2-1
CASSSIDRGEQFF
TGTGCTAGCAGCTCAATAGACAGGGGTGAGCAGTTCTTC
>-|TRBD2|TRBV6-2/TRBV6-3|TRBJ2-7
CASNPRVAGPYEQYF
TGTGCCAGCAACCCCCGGGTAGCGGGACCTTACGAGCAGTACTTC
>-|TRBD1|TRBV5-5|TRBJ1-1
CASSPRGQAEWEAFF
TGTGCCAGCAGCCCTAGAGGACAGGCCGAGTGGGAAGCTTTCTTT
>-|-|TRBV7-2|TRBJ1-1
CASSTGLSTEAFF
TGTGCCAGCAGTACGGGACTGAGCACTGAAGCTTTCTTT
>-|TRBD2|TRBV5-1|TRBJ2-1
CASSLGLANEQFF
TGCGCCAGCAGCTTGGGACTAGCAAATGAGCAGTTCTTC
>once|-|TRBV5-6|TRBJ2-7
CASSFGQSSYEQYF
TGTGCCAGCAGCTTTGGACAGAGCTCCTACGAGCAGTACTTC
>-|TRBD1|TRBV6-5|TRBJ2-1
CASRGQGAFEQFF
TGTGCCAGCAGGGGACAGGGGGCGTTTGAGCAGTTCTTC
>-|-|TRBV5-5|TRBJ2-7
CASSLGHPQGEQYF
TGTGCCAGCAGCTTGGGTCACCCCCAGGGCGAGCAGTACTTC
>once|-|TRBV2|TRBJ2-5
CASSERVETQYF
TGTGCCAGCAGTGAACGGGTGGAGACCCAGTACTTC
>once|-|TRBV9|TRBJ1-1
CASSVGGFGTEAFF
TGTGCCAGCAGCGTAGGCGGGTTCGGCACTGAAGCTTTCTTT
>-|TRBD1|TRBV7-9|TRBJ2-7
CASSPRDSSYEQYF
TGTGCCAGCAGCCCCAGGGACAGCTCCTACGAGCAGTACTTC
>few|-|TRBV18|TRBJ2-7
CASSPGQGPYEQYF
TGTGCCAGCTCACCAGGGCAGGGCCCCTACGAGCAGTACTTC
>-|-|TRBV11-2|TRBJ2-5
CASSLSGRGQETQYF
TGTGCCAGCAGCTTAAGTGGGAGAGGACAAGAGACCCAGTACTTC
>-|TRBD1|TRBV6-2/TRBV6-3|TRBJ1-5
CASSPTGRAQPQHF
TGTGCCAGCAGTCCGACAGGGCGGGCTCAGCCCCAGCATTTT
>-|-|TRBV19|TRBJ1-2
CASSIKNRDGYTF
TGTGCCAGTAGTATAAAGAACAGGGATGGCTACACCTTC
>once|-|TRBV19|TRBJ1-6
CASSSPQTGSPLHF
TGTGCCAGTAGTTCCCCCCAAACAGGGTCACCCCTCCACTTT
>-|TRBD1|TRBV6-2/TRBV6-3|TRBJ1-5
CASSSGQGANQPQHF
TGTGCCAGCAGTTCCGGACAGGGGGCGAATCAGCCCCAGCATTTT
>once|TRBD1|TRBV24-1|TRBJ1-2
CATSDQQGGDGYTF
TGTGCCACCAGTGATCAACAGGGGGGGGATGGCTACACCTTC
>-|TRBD1|TRBV10-3|TRBJ2-5
CAMSRTGGPQETQYF
TGTGCCATGTCTCGGACAGGGGGGCCCCAAGAGACCCAGTACTTC
>-|TRBD1|TRBV2|TRBJ1-3
CASREQGAGNTIYF
TGTGCCAGCAGGGAACAGGGGGCTGGAAACACCATATATTTT
>-|TRBD1|TRBV19|TRBJ1-1
CASTDRENTEAFF
TGTGCCAGTACCGACAGGGAGAACACTGAAGCTTTCTTT
>-|TRBD1|TRBV6-5|TRBJ1-6
CASSTGTGNSPLHF
TGTGCCAGCAGTACCGGGACAGGGAATTCACCCCTCCACTTT
>-|TRBD1|TRBV5-1|TRBJ2-7
CASSSGTGYSYEQYF
TGCGCCAGCAGCTCCGGGACAGGGTATAGCTACGAGCAGTACTTC
>-|TRBD2|TRBV7-9|TRBJ2-7
CASSSPGGGSTPYEQYF
TGTGCCAGCAGCAGCCCGGGGGGGGGATCTACTCCCTACGAGCAGTACTTC
>-|TRBD1|TRBV11-2|TRBJ2-7
CASSLGQGVHEQYF
TGTGCCAGCAGCCTTGGACAGGGGGTCCACGAGCAGTACTTC
>-|TRBD1|TRBV7-6|TRBJ1-1
CASSARTGGDTEAFF
TGTGCCAGCAGCGCCAGGACAGGGGGCGACACTGAAGCTTTCTTT
>-|-|TRBV2|TRBJ2-7
CASRADTGSYEQYF
TGTGCCAGCAGGGCAGACACCGGCTCCTACGAGCAGTACTTC
>-|-|TRBV6-5|TRBJ1-5
CASSLRGTQPQHF
TGTGCCAGCAGTTTGAGGGGGACGCAGCCCCAGCATTTT
>-|TRBD1|TRBV4-2|TRBJ1-5
CASSQGGTGNQPQHF
TGTGCCAGCAGCCAAGGGGGGACAGGGAATCAGCCCCAGCATTTT
>-|-|TRBV29-1|TRBJ1-1
CSVDGGPEAFF
TGCAGCGTAGACGGGGGGCCTGAAGCTTTCTTT